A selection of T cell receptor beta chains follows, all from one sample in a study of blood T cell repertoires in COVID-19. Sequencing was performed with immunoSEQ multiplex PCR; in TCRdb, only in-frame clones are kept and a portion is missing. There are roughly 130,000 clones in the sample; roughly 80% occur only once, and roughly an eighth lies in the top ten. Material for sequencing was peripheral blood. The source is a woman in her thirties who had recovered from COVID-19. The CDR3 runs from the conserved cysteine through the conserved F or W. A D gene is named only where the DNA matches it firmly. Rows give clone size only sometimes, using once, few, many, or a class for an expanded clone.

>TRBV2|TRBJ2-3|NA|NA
CASKDSMNPDTQYF
TGTGCCAGCAAGGATAGCATGAACCCAGATACGCAGTATTTT
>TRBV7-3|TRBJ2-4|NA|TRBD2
CASSPSSGSPKGLAKNIQYF
TGTGCCAGCAGCCCCTCCAGCGGGAGCCCAAAGGGGCTAGCCAAAAACATTCAGTACTTC
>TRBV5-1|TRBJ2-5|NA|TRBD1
CASSLGVQGATETQYF
TGCGCCAGCAGCTTGGGAGTACAGGGGGCGACTGAGACCCAGTACTTC
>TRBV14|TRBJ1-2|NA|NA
CASSQDEGRYYGYTF
TGTGCCAGCAGCCAAGATGAAGGGAGGTACTATGGCTACACCTTC
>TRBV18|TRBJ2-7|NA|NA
CASSPFTGGQGASYEQYF
TGTGCCAGCTCACCATTTACCGGTGGTCAGGGTGCCTCCTACGAGCAGTACTTC
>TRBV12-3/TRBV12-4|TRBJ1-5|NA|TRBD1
CASSPGGYQPQHF
TGTGCCAGCAGTCCAGGGGGCTATCAGCCCCAGCATTTT
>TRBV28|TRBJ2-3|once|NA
CASGPNRPEDRTDTQYF
TGTGCCAGCGGACCGAACCGACCAGAGGACAGAACAGATACGCAGTATTTT
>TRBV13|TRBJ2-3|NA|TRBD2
CASSFLADTDTQYF
TGTGCCAGCAGCTTCCTAGCGGACACAGATACGCAGTATTTT
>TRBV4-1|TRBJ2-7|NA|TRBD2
CASSQKLAGTSYEQYF
TGCGCCAGCAGCCAAAAACTAGCGGGGACGTCCTACGAGCAGTACTTC
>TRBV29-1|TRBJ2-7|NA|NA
CSVPGTEAYEQYF
TGCAGCGTTCCCGGGACTGAGGCCTACGAGCAGTACTTC
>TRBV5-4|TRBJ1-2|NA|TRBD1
CASSLNRGQGGYGYTF
TGTGCCAGCAGCTTAAACAGGGGCCAGGGGGGCTATGGCTACACCTTC
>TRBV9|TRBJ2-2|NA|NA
CASSADSSNTGELFF
TGTGCCAGCAGCGCGGACAGTTCGAACACCGGGGAGCTGTTTTTT
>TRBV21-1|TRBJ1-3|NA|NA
CASSKGGDRAESGNTIYF
TGTGCCAGCAGCAAAGGTGGGGACAGGGCCGAATCTGGAAACACCATATATTTT
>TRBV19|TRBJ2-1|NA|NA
CASSTPDISSYNEQFF
TGTGCCAGTAGTACCCCGGACATCAGCTCCTACAATGAGCAGTTCTTC
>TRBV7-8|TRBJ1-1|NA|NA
CASSLRENTEAFF
TGTGCCAGCAGCTTACGGGAGAACACTGAAGCTTTCTTT
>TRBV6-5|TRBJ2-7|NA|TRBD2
CASSKKAGTYEQYF
TGTGCCAGCAGTAAAAAAGCGGGAACCTACGAGCAGTACTTC
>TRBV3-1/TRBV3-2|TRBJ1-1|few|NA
CASSQDRGGRDTEAFF
TGTGCCAGCAGCCAAGACAGGGGAGGGAGGGACACTGAAGCTTTCTTT
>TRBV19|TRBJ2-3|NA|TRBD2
CASSFGGGQISNTQYF
TGTGCCAGTAGTTTCGGGGGGGGCCAAATTAGTAATACGCAGTATTTT
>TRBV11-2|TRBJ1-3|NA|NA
CASSGGPSGNTIYF
TGTGCCAGTTCGGGAGGGCCCTCTGGAAACACCATATATTTT
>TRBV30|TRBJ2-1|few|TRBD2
CAWRASGVNEQFF
TGTGCCTGGAGGGCTAGCGGGGTCAATGAGCAGTTCTTC